Here is one TCR beta chain with its context. Its antigen remains unknown. Germline CDR1 is SEHNR and CDR2 is FQNEAQ (reference sequence). V gave up 7 bases and J gave up 0 bases; unmatched junction bases: 8. The length of the CDR3 is 15 residues. This record belongs to a study of graft-versus-host responses after intestinal transplantation. Study-level information: Following induction with anti-thymocyte globulin, all recipients were given tacrolimus and steroids for approximately three years. Study-level results: The study associated peak circulating GvH clone levels with early post-transplant HvG declines.

The repertoire was sequenced with immunoSEQ multiplex PCR; TCRdb's copy has only in-frame clones and lacks some. The top ten hold about 0.9% of the sample, which has 98,000 or so clones, over 75% seen once. The clonotype comes from a human donor who received an intestinal transplant. The chain couples TRBV7-9 to TRBJ2-7; 8 positions agree with TRBD1. The sequencing used unstimulated CD4+ T cells sorted from spleen or lymph node cells, collected before intestinal transplant. The CDR3 DNA reads TGTGCCAGCATTGATGGACAGGGTTCCTCCTACGAGCAGTACTTC. This codes for CASIDGQGSSYEQYF.